A selection of T cell receptor beta chains follows, all from one sample in a study of cytomegalovirus exposure and HLA in healthy donors. Sequenced by immunoSEQ multiplex PCR; TCRdb stores in-frame clones only, minus some. The sample has 190,000 or so clones; about four fifths are singletons. Sequencing was done on a sample of PBMCs. The receptors derive from a man in his fifties or sixties in good health and CMV-seronegative. Each CDR3 is given with its conserved first and last residue. A D gene is named only where the DNA matches it firmly. Clone size appears in some rows only: once, few, many, or a class for an expanded clone.

clone_size	j_call	v_call	d_call	cdr3_aa	cdr3_nt
-	TRBJ2-1	TRBV19	TRBD2	CASRYRTSGNEQFF	TGTGCCAGTAGATATAGGACTAGCGGGAATGAGCAGTTCTTC
-	TRBJ1-5	TRBV5-4	-	CASSLQGRGPQHF	TGTGCCAGCAGCCTACAGGGACGAGGGCCCCAGCATTTT
-	TRBJ2-7	TRBV7-2	TRBD2	CATRRASGTYEQYF	TGTGCCACCCGTAGGGCTAGCGGTACCTACGAACAGTACTTC
once	TRBJ2-5	TRBV5-1	-	CASSLGTPLQETQYF	TGCGCCAGCAGCCTCGGGACACCTCTCCAAGAGACCCAGTACTTC
-	TRBJ1-5	TRBV6-5	-	CASSYQGSQPQHF	TGTGCCAGCAGTTACCAGGGGAGTCAGCCCCAGCATTTT
few	TRBJ2-7	TRBV5-6	TRBD1	CASSLVGTEAYEQYF	TGTGCCAGCAGCCTCGTCGGGACAGAAGCCTACGAGCAGTACTTC
once	TRBJ2-7	TRBV19	TRBD1	CASSPRQGSYEQYF	TGTGCCAGTAGTCCGAGACAGGGTTCCTACGAGCAGTACTTC
-	TRBJ1-2	TRBV7-8	-	CASSPQTDYGYTF	TGTGCCAGCAGCCCTCAAACGGACTATGGCTACACCTTC
-	TRBJ2-2	TRBV12-5	-	CASGFSSGTWNTGELFF	TGTGCTAGTGGTTTCTCCTCCGGGACATGGAACACCGGGGAGCTGTTTTTT
once	TRBJ2-3	TRBV10-3	-	CAISENGLDTDTQYF	TGTGCCATCAGTGAGAATGGGCTGGACACAGATACGCAGTATTTT
-	TRBJ1-2	TRBV20-1	-	CSASSGVGYTF	TGCAGTGCTAGCTCAGGGGTGGGCTACACCTTC
-	TRBJ1-3	TRBV5-1	-	CASSLSGSGNTIYF	TGCGCCAGCAGCTTGTCCGGGTCTGGAAACACCATATATTTT
-	TRBJ2-4	TRBV5-1	-	CASSYTTGAKNIQYF	TGCGCCAGCAGCTATACGACAGGAGCCAAAAACATTCAGTACTTC
once	TRBJ2-7	TRBV27	TRBD2	CASGRLAGNYEQYF	TGTGCCAGCGGGCGATTAGCGGGGAACTACGAGCAGTACTTC
-	TRBJ1-1	TRBV19	-	CASIYRTGNTEAFF	TGTGCCAGTATTTATAGAACAGGGAACACTGAAGCTTTCTTT
once	TRBJ1-1	TRBV7-9	TRBD1	CASSRGQRNTEAFF	TGTGCCAGCAGCAGGGGACAGAGGAACACTGAAGCTTTCTTT
-	TRBJ1-2	TRBV7-9	-	CSSSLAGQVDAYGYTF	TGTTCCAGCAGCTTAGCGGGTCAGGTCGATGCTTATGGCTACACCTTC
few	TRBJ2-5	TRBV2	-	CASVGELQETQYF	TGTGCCAGCGTGGGAGAACTTCAAGAGACCCAGTACTTC
-	TRBJ2-3	TRBV5-4	TRBD1	CASSFPQGRGTDTQYF	TGTGCCAGCAGCTTCCCACAGGGGAGAGGCACAGATACGCAGTATTTT
-	TRBJ2-1	TRBV5-6	TRBD1	CASSLGTVYNEQFF	TGTGCCAGCAGCCTAGGGACAGTCTACAATGAGCAGTTCTTC
-	TRBJ2-1	TRBV28	-	CASSTGSYNEQFF	TGTGCCAGCAGTACCGGCTCCTACAATGAGCAGTTCTTC
-	TRBJ1-2	TRBV6-6	-	CASSRGHALYGYTF	TGTGCCAGCAGCAGGGGCCACGCGCTCTATGGCTACACCTTC
-	TRBJ2-3	TRBV6-6	-	CASSRLGADTQYF	TGTGCCAGCAGCCGCCTCGGGGCAGATACGCAGTATTTT
-	TRBJ2-7	TRBV5-6	-	CASSLVSGRDYEQYF	TGTGCCAGCAGCTTGGTCTCTGGCAGGGACTACGAGCAGTACTTC